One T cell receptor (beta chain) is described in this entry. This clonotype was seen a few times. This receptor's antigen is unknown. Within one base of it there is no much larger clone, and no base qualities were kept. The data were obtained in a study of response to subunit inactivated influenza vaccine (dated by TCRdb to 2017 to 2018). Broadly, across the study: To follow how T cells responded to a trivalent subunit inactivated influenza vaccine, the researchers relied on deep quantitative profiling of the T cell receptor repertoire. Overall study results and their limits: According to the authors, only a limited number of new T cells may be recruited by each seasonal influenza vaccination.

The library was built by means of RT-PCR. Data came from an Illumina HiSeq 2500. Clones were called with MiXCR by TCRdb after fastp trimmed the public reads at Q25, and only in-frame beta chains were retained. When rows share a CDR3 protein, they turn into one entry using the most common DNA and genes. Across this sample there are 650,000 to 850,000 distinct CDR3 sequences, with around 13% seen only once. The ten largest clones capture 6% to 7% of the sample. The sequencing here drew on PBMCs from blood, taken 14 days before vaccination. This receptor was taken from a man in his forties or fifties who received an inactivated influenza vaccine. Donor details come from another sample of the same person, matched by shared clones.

The CDR3 in this case is CASSSPGRDRYEQYF. The sequenced DNA is TGTGCCAGCAGCTCGCCGGGGCGGGACCGCTACGAGCAGTACTTC. Rearrangement joined TRBV7-3 to TRBJ2-7; D gene: possibly TRBD2, on 6 matching bases. V drops 4 bases and J drops 3 bases, leaving 16 bases in between. From the cysteine up to the phenylalanine, the CDR3 has a length of 15 residues. The DNA shown is the 45-base CDR3, in frame from base 1. In the germline V gene, CDR1 corresponds to SGHTA and CDR2 to FQGTGA.